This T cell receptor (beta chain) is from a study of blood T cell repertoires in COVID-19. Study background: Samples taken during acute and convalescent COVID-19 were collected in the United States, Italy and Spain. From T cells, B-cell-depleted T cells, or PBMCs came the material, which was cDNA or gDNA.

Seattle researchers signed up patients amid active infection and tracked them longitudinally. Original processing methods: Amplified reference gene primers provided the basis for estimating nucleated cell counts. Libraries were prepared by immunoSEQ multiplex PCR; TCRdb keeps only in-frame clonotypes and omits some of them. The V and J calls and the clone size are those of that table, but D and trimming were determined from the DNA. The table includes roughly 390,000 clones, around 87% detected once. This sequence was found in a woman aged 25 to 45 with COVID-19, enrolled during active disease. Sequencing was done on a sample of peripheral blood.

Written as DNA, the CDR3 is TGTGCCAGCAGTTTGACGGGACAGGGTATAGTATCCCTCCACTTT. Its protein product is CASSLTGQGIVSLHF. The chain links TRBV28 to TRBJ1-6; TRBD1 aligns across 9 bases. In germline, CDR1 is MDHEN, CDR2 SYDVKM. V lost 3 bases to trimming and J lost 14 bases; unmatched junction nucleotides: 11. The CDR3 spans 15 residues.